The present T cell receptor beta chain was sequenced within a study of blood T cell repertoires in COVID-19. In the study overall: Acute-phase and convalescent COVID-19 samples originated in the United States, Italy and Spain.

Germline loops: CDR1 SGHTA, CDR2 FQGNSA. The CDR3 spans 14 residues. With 6 bases removed from V and 1 base from J, the gap between germline ends came to 11 bases. Profiling relied on immunoSEQ multiplex PCR, and the TCRdb table lists in-frame clones only, not all of them. Here the sample spans 150,000 to 200,000 clones, 81% being singletons. Seattle's enrolled individuals joined amid active infection and were then monitored longitudinally. The chain couples TRBV7-2 to TRBJ2-3; D not certain. Sequencing input: peripheral blood. The receptor's source is a woman aged 40 to 50 with COVID-19, enrolled during active disease. The CDR3 sequence: CASRDNRGTDTQYF. As DNA, the CDR3 is TGTGCCAGCAGAGATAATCGGGGCACAGATACGCAGTATTTT. The full variable domain, with the rest looked up from reference TRBV7-2 and TRBJ2-3, is GAGVSQSPSNKVTEKGKDVELRCDPISGHTALYWYRQSLGQGLEFLIYFQGNSAPDKSGLPSDRFSAERTGGSVSTLTIQRTQQEDSAVYLCASRDNRGTDTQYFGPGTRLTVL.